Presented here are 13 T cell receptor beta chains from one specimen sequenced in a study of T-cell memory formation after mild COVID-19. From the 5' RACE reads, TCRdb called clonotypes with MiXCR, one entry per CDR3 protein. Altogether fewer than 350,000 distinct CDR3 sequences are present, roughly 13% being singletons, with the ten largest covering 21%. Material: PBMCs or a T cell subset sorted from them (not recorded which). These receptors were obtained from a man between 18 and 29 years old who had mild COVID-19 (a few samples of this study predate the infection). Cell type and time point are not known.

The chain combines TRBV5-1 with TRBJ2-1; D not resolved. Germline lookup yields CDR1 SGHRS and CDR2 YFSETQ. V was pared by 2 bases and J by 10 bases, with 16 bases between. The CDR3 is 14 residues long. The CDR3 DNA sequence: TGCGCCAGCAGCTTTTCAGCCCCAGGACGGGAGCAGTTCTTC. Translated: CASSFSAPGREQFF.

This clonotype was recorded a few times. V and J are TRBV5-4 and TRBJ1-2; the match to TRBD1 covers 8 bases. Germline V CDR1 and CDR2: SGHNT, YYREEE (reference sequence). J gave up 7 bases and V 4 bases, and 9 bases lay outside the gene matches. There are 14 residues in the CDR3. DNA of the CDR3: TGTGCCAGCAGCGATGACAGGGGCGGGAGTGGCTACACCTTC. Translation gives CASSDDRGGSGYTF. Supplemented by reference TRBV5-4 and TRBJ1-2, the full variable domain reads ETGVTQSPTHLIKTRGQQVTLRCSSQSGHNTVSWYQQALGQGPQFIFQYYREEENGRGNFPPRFSGLQFPNYSSELNVNALELDDSALYLCASSDDRGGSGYTFGSGTRLTVV.

In DNA form, the CDR3 reads TGCAGTGCTAGGCACGAAGGCTGGGAGACCCAGTACTTC. Residues: CSARHEGWETQYF. V gene TRBV20-1 combines with J gene TRBJ2-5; the D is unclear. CDR1 is DFQATT and CDR2 is SNEGSKA in the germline V gene (reference sequence). The CDR3 consists of 13 residues. V was clipped by 3 bases and J by 5 bases, with 13 bases between them.

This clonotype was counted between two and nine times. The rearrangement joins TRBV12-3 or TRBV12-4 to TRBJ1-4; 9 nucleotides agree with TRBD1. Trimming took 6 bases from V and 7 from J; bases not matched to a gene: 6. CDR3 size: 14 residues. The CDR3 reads CASRGYRGREKLFF. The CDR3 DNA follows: TGTGCCAGCAGGGGATACAGGGGGCGTGAAAAACTGTTTTTT.

CDR3 nucleotides: TGTGCCAGCAGTTACGGGCGGCAGGGGAACTATGGCTACACCTTC. As protein: CASSYGRQGNYGYTF. This sequence joins TRBV6-5 and TRBJ1-2; D is possibly TRBD1 (6 bases). The germline V and J ends were trimmed by 2 bases and 2 bases, with 12 bases remaining between them. The CDR3 has 15 residues. Per the germline V gene, CDR1 is MNHEY and CDR2 is SVGAGI.

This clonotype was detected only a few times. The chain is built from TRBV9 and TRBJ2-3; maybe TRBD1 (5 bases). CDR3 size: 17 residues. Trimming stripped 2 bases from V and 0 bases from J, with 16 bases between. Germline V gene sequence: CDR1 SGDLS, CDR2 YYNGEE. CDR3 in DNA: TGTGCCAGCAGCGTTATGGCCACAGGTGCTAGCACAGATACGCAGTATTTT. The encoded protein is CASSVMATGASTDTQYF. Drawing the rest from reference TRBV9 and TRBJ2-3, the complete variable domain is DSGVTQTPKHLITATGQRVTLRCSPRSGDLSVYWYQQSLDQGLQFLIQYYNGEERAKGNILERFSAQQFPDLHSELNLSSLELGDSALYFCASSVMATGASTDTQYFGPGTRLTVL.

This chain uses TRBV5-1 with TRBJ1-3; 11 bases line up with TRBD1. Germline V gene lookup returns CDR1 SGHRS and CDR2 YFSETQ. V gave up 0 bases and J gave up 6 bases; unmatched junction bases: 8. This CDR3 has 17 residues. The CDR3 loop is CASSLVWTGGAENTIYF. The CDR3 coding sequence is TGCGCCAGCAGCTTGGTTTGGACAGGGGGCGCAGAAAACACCATATATTTT.

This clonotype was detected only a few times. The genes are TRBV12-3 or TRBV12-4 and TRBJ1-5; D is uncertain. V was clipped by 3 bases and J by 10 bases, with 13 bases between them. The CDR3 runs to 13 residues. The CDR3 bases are TGTGCCAGCAGTTTGGGAACACCGGCTCCCCAGCATTTT. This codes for CASSLGTPAPQHF.

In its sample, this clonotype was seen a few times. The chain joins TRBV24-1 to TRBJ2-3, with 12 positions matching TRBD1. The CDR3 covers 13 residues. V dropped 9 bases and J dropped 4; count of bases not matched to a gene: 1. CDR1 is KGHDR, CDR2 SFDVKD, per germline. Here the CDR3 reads CATRDRGPDTQYF. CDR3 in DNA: TGTGCCACCCGGGACAGGGGGCCAGATACGCAGTATTTT.

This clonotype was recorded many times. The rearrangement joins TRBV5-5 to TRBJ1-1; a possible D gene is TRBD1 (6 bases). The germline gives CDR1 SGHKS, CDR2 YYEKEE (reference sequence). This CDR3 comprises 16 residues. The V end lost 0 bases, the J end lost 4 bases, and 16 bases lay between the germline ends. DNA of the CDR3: TGTGCCAGCAGCTTGGCCCCAGGGGTGGGCGGCACTGAAGCTTTCTTT. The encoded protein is CASSLAPGVGGTEAFF.

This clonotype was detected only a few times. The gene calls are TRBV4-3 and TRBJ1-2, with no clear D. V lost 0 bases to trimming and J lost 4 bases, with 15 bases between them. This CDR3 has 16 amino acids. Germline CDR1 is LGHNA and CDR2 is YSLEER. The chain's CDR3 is CASSQDAAATTYGYTF. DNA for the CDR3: TGCGCCAGCAGCCAAGATGCGGCAGCGACGACCTATGGCTACACCTTC.

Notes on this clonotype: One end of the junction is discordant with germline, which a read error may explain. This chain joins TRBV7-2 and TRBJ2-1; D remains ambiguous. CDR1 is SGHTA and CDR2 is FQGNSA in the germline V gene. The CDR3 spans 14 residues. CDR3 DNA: TGTGCCAGCGGCTTGAGGACCGTAGGCAATGAGCAGTTCTTC. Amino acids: CASGLRTVGNEQFF.

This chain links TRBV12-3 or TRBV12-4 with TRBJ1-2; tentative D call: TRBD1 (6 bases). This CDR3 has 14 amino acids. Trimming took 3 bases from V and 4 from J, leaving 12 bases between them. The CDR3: CASSFQDSLYGYTF. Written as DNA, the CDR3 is TGTGCCAGCAGTTTCCAGGACAGTCTCTATGGCTACACCTTC.